One and the same sample provided the 24 T cell receptor beta chains below, sequenced in a study of metastatic and nonmetastatic thyroid tumors. TCRdb re-called clones via MiXCR from the PCR reads. The sample shows 30,000 to 35,000 clones, more than 25% of them seen only once. Each patient went into thyroid surgery without having received any treatment. The sample consisted of blood. The receptors originated from a female donor with papillary thyroid cancer or a benign thyroid nodule (not recorded which). Some clones in this sample may be carry-over from other donors' samples.

Many counts were recorded for this clone. Distinct nucleotide sequences in the sample also encode this CDR3. The chain uses TRBV27 and TRBJ2-7; 11 bases are a match to TRBD2. The germline V gene encodes CDR1 MNHEY and CDR2 SMNVEV (reference sequence). V was clipped by 3 bases and J by 3 bases; unmatched bases: 1. The CDR3 is 14 amino acids. The CDR3 region has the DNA TGTGCCAGCAGTTTCGGGACTAGCGGCTACGAGCAGTACTTC. Protein product: CASSFGTSGYEQYF.

This chain uses TRBV28 with TRBJ2-7; 9 nucleotides agree with TRBD2. The germline CDR1 and CDR2 sequences are MDHEN and SYDVKM. V lost 2 bases and J lost 3; bases outside the gene matches: 5. The CDR3 totals 15 residues. CDR3 nucleotides: TGTGCCAGCAGTTTAGCTAGCGGGGCGTTCTACGAGCAGTACTTC. It translates to CASSLASGAFYEQYF.

In its sample, this clone was seen a few times. The genes are TRBV11-1 and TRBJ2-1; 11 bases align to TRBD2. J gave up 12 bases and V 5 bases, and 12 bases lay outside the gene matches. The CDR3 is 15 amino acids. Germline V gene sequence: CDR1 SGHAT, CDR2 FQDESV (reference sequence). As DNA, the CDR3 is TGTGCCAGCAGCCAGGTGGGGCTAGCGGGAGGACGGCAGTTCTTC. It is translated as CASSQVGLAGGRQFF. Full variable domain (missing parts from reference TRBV11-1 and TRBJ2-1): EAEVAQSPRYKITEKSQAVAFWCDPISGHATLYWYRQILGQGPELLVQFQDESVVDDSQLPKDRFSAERLKGVDSTLKIQPAELGDSAMYLCASSQVGLAGGRQFFGPGTRLTVL.

This clone was counted at least ten times. CDR3 region: CASSQTAYSNQPQHF. The CDR3 DNA sequence: TGTGCCAGCAGCCAAACAGCCTATAGCAATCAGCCCCAGCATTTT. The V and J genes are TRBV4-2 and TRBJ1-5; D ambiguous. V shed 2 bases and J shed 0 bases, with 8 bases lying between them. The CDR3 runs to 15 residues. Germline V lookup: CDR1 LGHNA, CDR2 YNFKEQ.

This clone was picked up a small number of times. This chain links TRBV28 with TRBJ1-5; the D is unclear. Germline CDR1 reads MDHEN; CDR2 reads SYDVKM. Trimming cost V 3 bases and J 5 bases, with 8 bases left between them. This CDR3 region has 13 residues. The CDR3 coding sequence is TGTGCCAGCAGTTTGTACGGGGATCAGCCCCAGCATTTT. Its protein product is CASSLYGDQPQHF.

The chain is built from TRBV7-2 and TRBJ2-2; a possible D gene is TRBD1 (6 bases). The CDR3 loop spans 14 amino acids. Germline V gene data show CDR1 as SGHTA and CDR2 as FQGNSA. V lost 0 bases to trimming and J lost 8 bases, with 10 bases between them. The CDR3 nucleotides are TGTGCCAGCAGCTTAGCGACAGGTTCGGGGGAGCTGTTTTTT. It encodes CASSLATGSGELFF.

The gene calls are TRBV12-3 or TRBV12-4 and TRBJ1-2; D is undetermined. The CDR3 sequence is 12 residues long. V was shortened by 1 base and J by 8 bases, with 8 bases between the two germline ends. CDR3 in DNA: TGTGCCAGCAGTTTAGAGGGTCGGGGCTACACCTTC. This sequence encodes CASSLEGRGYTF.

This clone was seen a handful of times. The rearrangement links TRBV12-3 or TRBV12-4 to TRBJ2-7; D not certain. This CDR3 region has 15 residues. V lost 4 bases and J lost 2, with 15 bases in between. CDR3 DNA: TGTGCCAGCAGTTCCCGCGGTCGAACCACCTACGAGCAGTACTTC. This translates into CASSSRGRTTYEQYF.

The sample holds a few counts of this clone. This rearrangement joins TRBV10-3 to TRBJ1-6; 7 bases fit TRBD1. V was clipped by 6 bases and J by 7 bases; unmatched bases: 6. This CDR3 spans 14 amino acids. Germline V gene lookup returns CDR1 ENHRY and CDR2 SYGVKD. For the CDR3, the DNA is TGTGCCATCAGCATAGGGACAGACAATTCACCCCTCCACTTT. Its protein is CAISIGTDNSPLHF.

This chain links TRBV5-1 with TRBJ2-3; unclear D gene. V gave up 3 bases and J gave up 1 base, with 12 bases separating them. CDR1 is SGHRS, CDR2 YFSETQ, per germline. The CDR3 extends over 15 amino acids. The CDR3 DNA follows: TGCGCCAGCAGCTCTACCCCCGGCGGCACAGATACGCAGTATTTT. Translation gives CASSSTPGGTDTQYF.

This clone was seen only a few times. The chain links TRBV12-3 or TRBV12-4 to TRBJ2-7, with D maybe TRBD2 (6 bases). The ends were cut back, 3 bases at V and 3 bases at J, with 12 bases in the middle. The length of the CDR3 is 14 residues. The chain's CDR3 is CASSLDPGDYEQYF. The CDR3 DNA is TGTGCCAGCAGTTTGGACCCGGGGGACTACGAGCAGTACTTC.

This clone was seen ten or more times. This rearrangement joins TRBV28 to TRBJ2-7; the match to TRBD2 covers 13 bases. The CDR3 is 17 amino acids. Germline CDR1 and CDR2: MDHEN and SYDVKM. Germline trimming cut 10 bases from V and 3 bases from J; bases unmatched to any gene: 15. In DNA, the CDR3 is TGTGCCAACACTAGGACTAGCGGGAGAGCCCCTGTCTACGAGCAGTACTTC. Protein sequence: CANTRTSGRAPVYEQYF. The variable domain in full, with the rest retrieved from reference TRBV28 and TRBJ2-7, is DVKVTQSSRYLVKRTGEKVFLECVQDMDHENMFWYRQDPGLGLRLIYFSYDVKMKEKGDIPEGYSVSREKKERFSLILESASTNQTSMYLCANTRTSGRAPVYEQYFGPGTRLTVT.

The chain uses TRBV24-1 and TRBJ2-2; D call uncertain. V lost 7 bases and J lost 7, with 6 bases in between. In germline, CDR1 is KGHDR, CDR2 SFDVKD. This CDR3 comprises 11 residues. CDR3 DNA sequence: TGTGCCACCAGAGGTGGCGGGGAGCTGTTTTTT. The encoded protein is CATRGGGELFF.

V usage is TRBV6-1 and J usage is TRBJ1-5; a possible D gene is TRBD1 (6 bases). In germline, CDR1 is MNHNS, CDR2 SASEGT. Trimming removed 6 bases from V and 4 bases from J, with 10 bases in between. The CDR3 extends over 13 amino acids. CDR3 in amino acids: CASRPTGNQPQHF. CDR3 DNA sequence: TGTGCCAGCAGACCTACAGGGAATCAGCCCCAGCATTTT.

This rearrangement joins TRBV2 to TRBJ2-7; 8 positions match TRBD1. The germline gives CDR1 SNHLY, CDR2 FYNNEI. The ends lost 7 bases at V and 5 bases at J; junction bases unmatched: 13. There are 15 residues in the CDR3. The CDR3 region is CASKMDRDHLDEQYF. The CDR3 nucleotides are TGTGCCAGCAAGATGGACAGGGACCATTTGGACGAGCAGTACTTC.

This clone was counted a few times. The chain couples TRBV28 to TRBJ1-2; D remains unclear. Trimming took off 2 bases at V and 1 base at J, with 20 bases between the two ends. The CDR3 covers 18 residues. From germline, CDR1 is MDHEN and CDR2 SYDVKM. CDR3 in amino acids: CASSLEGTEFHDNYGYTF. The CDR3 region has the DNA TGTGCCAGCAGTTTAGAGGGAACGGAGTTTCACGATAACTATGGCTACACCTTC.

The V call is TRBV20-1, the J call TRBJ1-5; unclear D gene. This CDR3 has 15 residues. Germline CDR1 reads DFQATT; CDR2 reads SNEGSKA (reference sequence). Trimming shortened V by 4 bases and J by 0 bases, and 13 bases separated the two germline ends. The CDR3 sequence is CSAMPPQDSNQPQHF. The DNA of the CDR3 is TGCAGTGCTATGCCCCCCCAGGATAGCAATCAGCCCCAGCATTTT.

The chain is built from TRBV6-2 or TRBV6-3 and TRBJ2-5, with 10 positions matching TRBD2. The CDR3 spans 15 residues. Per the germline V gene, CDR1 is MNHEY and CDR2 is SVGEGT. V trimming: 2 bases; J trimming: 3 bases; junction bases outside the gene matches: 3. CDR3 DNA: TGTGCCAGCAGTTACCGAGGACTAGCGGAAGAGACCCAGTACTTC. Its translation is CASSYRGLAEETQYF.

The CDR3 DNA sequence: TGTGCCAGCAGCCTTCTGTGGGGCGGGGGCACAGATACGCAGTATTTT. Translated, it gives CASSLLWGGGTDTQYF. This sequence joins TRBV3-1 and TRBJ2-3; D may be TRBD2 (6 bases). The germline V gene encodes CDR1 LGHDT and CDR2 YNNKEL (reference sequence). With 4 bases removed from V and 1 base from J, the gap between germline ends came to 15 bases. The CDR3 runs 16 residues.

The chain links TRBV7-9 to TRBJ2-2; unclear D gene. The CDR3 runs to 12 residues. The germline V and J ends were trimmed by 4 bases and 10 bases, with 10 bases remaining between them. Looked up from germline, CDR1 is SEHNR and CDR2 is FQNEAQ (reference sequence). The DNA of the CDR3 is TGTGCCAGCAGCTCAAATGGATTGGAGCTGTTTTTT. It encodes CASSSNGLELFF.

At least ten counts were recorded for this clone. The chain combines TRBV29-1 with TRBJ2-6; TRBD1 agrees at 11 bases. V lost 4 bases and J lost 1; bases outside the gene matches: 3. The CDR3 covers 16 residues. Looked up from germline, CDR1 is SQVTM and CDR2 is ANQGSEA. Here the CDR3 reads CSVVGQGASGANVLTF. CDR3 sequence (DNA): TGCAGCGTTGTTGGACAGGGGGCGTCTGGGGCCAACGTCCTGACTTTC.

The chain couples TRBV25-1 to TRBJ1-2; tentative D call: TRBD1 (5 bases). Trimming cost V 5 bases and J 4 bases, with 11 bases left between them. The CDR3 spans 13 residues. Germline-derived CDR1 and CDR2 are MGHDK and SYGVNS. The CDR3 nucleotides read TGTGCCAGCAGTATGGAGGGGACCTATGGCTACACCTTC. This codes for CASSMEGTYGYTF.

The sample holds a few counts of this clone. The gene calls are TRBV6-2 or TRBV6-3 and TRBJ1-1; D gene uncertain. The CDR3 is 14 amino acids. With 5 bases removed from V and 2 bases from J, the gap between germline ends came to 12 bases. Germline V gene sequence: CDR1 MNHEY, CDR2 SVGEGT. CDR3 region: CASSTAEPNTEAFF. CDR3 bases: TGTGCCAGCAGTACCGCAGAACCTAACACTGAAGCTTTCTTT.

About this clone: At one end, the junction sequence differs from germline, possibly due to a read error. The rearrangement links TRBV3-1 to TRBJ2-1; D may be TRBD2 (5 bases). This CDR3 region has 14 residues. CDR1 and CDR2 (germline): LGHDT, YNNKEL (reference sequence). The CDR3 bases are TGTGCCAGCAGCGGCAGCGGATACTACAATGAGCAGCTCTTC. As protein: CASSGSGYYNEQLF.